This T cell receptor beta chain was recorded in a study of CD8 T cells in Susac syndrome. cDNA came from about 0.5 to 1 ug RNA primed by random hexamers. One entry per CDR3 protein, called by TCRdb with MiXCR from the immunoSEQ multiplex PCR reads. This sample yields 300,000 or so distinct CDR3 sequences, of which about 92% are seen a single time; over 0.065% belongs to the top ten. Germline V gene sequence: CDR1 SEHNR, CDR2 FQNEAQ (reference sequence). The CDR3 spans 11 residues. The ends were cut back, 8 bases at V and 10 bases at J, with 14 bases in the middle. The sequenced sample was CD4+ T cells from PBMCs. The chain has TRBV7-9 and TRBJ1-1; D possibly corresponds to TRBD1 (6 bases). The TCR was taken from a human donor with multiple sclerosis. CDR3 sequence (DNA): TGTGCCAGCGGGGCAGGGGAGTTAGCTTTCTTT. This codes for CASGAGELAFF.